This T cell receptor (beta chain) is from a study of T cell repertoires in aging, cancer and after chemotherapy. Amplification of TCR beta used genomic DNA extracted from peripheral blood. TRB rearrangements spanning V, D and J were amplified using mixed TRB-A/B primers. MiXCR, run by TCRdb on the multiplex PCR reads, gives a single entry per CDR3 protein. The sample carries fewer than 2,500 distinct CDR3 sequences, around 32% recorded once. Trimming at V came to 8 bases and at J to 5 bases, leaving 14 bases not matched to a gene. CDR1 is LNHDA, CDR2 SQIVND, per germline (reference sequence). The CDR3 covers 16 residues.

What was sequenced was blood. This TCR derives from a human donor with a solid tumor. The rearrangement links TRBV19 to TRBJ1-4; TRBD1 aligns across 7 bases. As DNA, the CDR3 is TGTGCCAGTGGGGGGAAACGACAGGGTGGAAATGAAAAACTGTTTTTT. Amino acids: CASGGKRQGGNEKLFF.